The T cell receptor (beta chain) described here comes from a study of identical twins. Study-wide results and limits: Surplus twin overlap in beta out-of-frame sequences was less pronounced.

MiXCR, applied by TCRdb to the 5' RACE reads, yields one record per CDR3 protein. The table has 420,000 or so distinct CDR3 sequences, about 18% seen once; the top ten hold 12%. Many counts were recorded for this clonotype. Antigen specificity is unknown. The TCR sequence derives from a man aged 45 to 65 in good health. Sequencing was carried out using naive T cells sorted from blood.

The CDR3 spells CAISVGVEETQYF. CDR3 sequence (DNA): TGTGCCATCAGTGTCGGGGTGGAGGAGACCCAGTACTTC. The rearrangement joins TRBV10-3 to TRBJ2-5, with D possibly being TRBD2 (5 bases). The CDR3 extends over 13 amino acids. V lost 4 bases to trimming and J lost 5 bases, with 11 bases between them. CDR1 and CDR2 (germline): ENHRY, SYGVKD.